The next 10 T cell receptor beta chains were all read from a single sample in a study of T cell responses to AZD1222 COVID-19 vaccine. Some clones are missing from TCRdb's copy, which holds only in-frame ones; the method was immunoSEQ multiplex PCR. In the table there are under 150,000 clones, about 92% of which are singletons. Source: peripheral blood, taken on day 0 of AZD1222 vaccination. The receptors come from an adult in good health.

V and J are TRBV6-5 and TRBJ2-7; D call uncertain. Germline V lookup: CDR1 MNHEY, CDR2 SVGAGI. The CDR3 totals 13 residues. Trimming took off 2 bases at V and 0 bases at J, with 5 bases between the two ends. The CDR3 spells CASSYVASYEQYF. For the CDR3, the DNA is TGTGCCAGCAGTTACGTAGCCTCCTACGAGCAGTACTTC.

The chain has TRBV2 and TRBJ1-3, with unresolved D. Trimming stripped 1 base from V and 2 bases from J, with 6 bases between. This CDR3 has 14 amino acids. CDR1 SNHLY and CDR2 FYNNEI come from the germline V gene. The CDR3 sequence: CASSEGVAGNTIYF. DNA of the CDR3: TGTGCCAGCAGTGAAGGGGTTGCTGGAAACACCATATATTTT. Combining the CDR3 with reference TRBV2 and TRBJ1-3 gives the whole variable domain EPEVTQTPSHQVTQMGQEVILRCVPISNHLYFYWYRQILGQKVEFLVSFYNNEISEKSEIFDDQFSVERPDGSNFTLKIRSTKLEDSAMYFCASSEGVAGNTIYFGEGSWLTVV.

The CDR3 sequence: CASSRGYTDTQYF. In nucleotides, the CDR3 is TGTGCCAGTAGTAGAGGGTACACAGATACGCAGTATTTT. The chain links TRBV19 to TRBJ2-3; tentatively, D is TRBD2 (5 bases). Trimming stripped 4 bases from V and 2 bases from J, with 7 bases between. The CDR3 loop spans 13 amino acids. CDR1 is LNHDA and CDR2 is SQIVND in the germline V gene (reference sequence).

This clone was recorded only once. The chain has TRBV7-9 and TRBJ2-3, with TRBD2 matching 9 bases. Per germline, CDR1 SEHNR and CDR2 FQNEAQ (reference sequence). This CDR3 has 15 residues. Germline trimming cut 5 bases from V and 8 bases from J; bases unmatched to any gene: 11. The DNA of the CDR3 is TGTGCCAGCAGCCCGGAAGGCGGGGGGGCTTCTACGCAGTATTTT. It yields the protein CASSPEGGGASTQYF.

The rearrangement uses TRBV28 and TRBJ1-3; D is unresolved. The CDR3 has 12 residues. CDR1 is MDHEN and CDR2 is SYDVKM in the germline V gene. The V and J ends lost 6 bases and 4 bases respectively, with 7 bases between them. The CDR3 sequence is CASRRPGNTIYF. The CDR3, as DNA: TGTGCCAGCAGGCGTCCAGGAAACACCATATATTTT.

V is TRBV5-6 and J is TRBJ1-5; D is uncertain. Germline V CDR1 and CDR2: SGHDT, YYEEEE. The CDR3 length is 14 residues. V lost 0 bases, J lost 3 bases, and 7 bases lay in between. CDR3 protein: CASSLGRTNQPQHF. In DNA, the CDR3 is TGTGCCAGCAGCTTGGGCAGAACCAATCAGCCCCAGCATTTT.

This chain uses TRBV19 with TRBJ1-1; no firm D call. The germline V and J ends were trimmed by 6 bases and 0 bases, with 11 bases remaining between them. Germline V lookup: CDR1 LNHDA, CDR2 SQIVND (reference sequence). The CDR3 consists of 14 residues. DNA of the CDR3: TGTGCCAGTAGGCATCCCGAGATGAACACTGAAGCTTTCTTT. This gives the protein CASRHPEMNTEAFF.

Of note for this clone: The same CDR3 is also encoded by other DNA sequences in this sample. The V gene is TRBV11-3, the J gene TRBJ1-1; D is unclear. There are 13 residues in the CDR3. The germline V gene encodes CDR1 SGHNT and CDR2 YENEEA. V lost 1 base and J lost 1, with 4 bases in between. The CDR3 coding sequence is TGTGCCAGCAGCTTAGGAGGGAACACTGAAGCTTTCTTT. Its translation is CASSLGGNTEAFF.

A few counts support this clone. The chain carries TRBV7-9 and TRBJ2-7, with TRBD2 matching 15 bases. Per germline, CDR1 SEHNR and CDR2 FQNEAQ (reference sequence). The CDR3 consists of 15 residues. The ends lost 5 bases at V and 5 bases at J; junction bases unmatched: 4. CDR3 protein: CASSGLAGGPNEQYF. As DNA, the CDR3 is TGTGCCAGCAGCGGACTAGCGGGAGGGCCCAACGAGCAGTACTTC.

This clone came up once. CDR3 sequence: CASSITATNYGYTF. Here the CDR3 DNA reads TGTGCCAGCAGCATAACAGCCACTAACTATGGCTACACCTTC. The genes are TRBV7-2 and TRBJ1-2; no firm D call. The V gene's germline CDR1 is SGHTA and CDR2 FQGNSA. The CDR3 has 14 amino acids. V shed 5 bases and J shed 0 bases, with 10 bases lying between them.